This TCR beta chain originates from a study of CD8 T cells in Susac syndrome. Sequencing of TCR beta was carried out in blood CD8+ and CD4+ T cells. Both CD4+ and CD8+ T cells were negatively isolated, and TEMRA cells underwent FACS enrichment. Germline loops: CDR1 LNHNV, CDR2 YYDKDF (reference sequence). This CDR3 is built from 15 residues. Trimming shortened V by 0 bases and J by 5 bases, and 13 bases separated the two germline ends. Reverse transcription of about 0.5 to 1 ug RNA used random hexamers. It was immunoSEQ multiplex PCR that amplified TCR beta CDR3 across 54 Vbeta and 13 Jbeta. MiXCR was run by TCRdb on the immunoSEQ multiplex PCR reads, yielding one entry per CDR3 protein. The data show 210,000 or so distinct CDR3 sequences, with approximately 90% seen just once and around 0.15% held by the top ten.

Sequencing was performed on CD8+ T cells from PBMCs. The chain recombines TRBV15 with TRBJ1-2; D remains unclear. The clonotype comes from a human donor with multiple sclerosis. The CDR3 is CATSRDRLGSYGYTF. CDR3 in DNA: TGTGCCACCAGCAGAGATCGATTGGGATCTTATGGCTACACCTTC.